A single sample is the source of the 15 T cell receptor beta chains below, sequenced in a study of control samples from healthy donors and cancer patients. Here immunoSEQ multiplex PCR was the method, and the copy in TCRdb shows in-frame clones only, minus some. The repertoire consists of 100,000 to 150,000 clones, with approximately 90% occurring once and the leading ten covering about 9%. The specimen was blood. The receptors stem from a man in his late teens or twenties in good health.

This chain links TRBV4-2 with TRBJ2-2, with 8 bases aligning to TRBD1. The CDR3 extends over 15 amino acids. The junction had 4 bases not matched to a gene; V was cut back by 0 bases and J by 7 bases. Germline-derived CDR1 and CDR2 are LGHNA and YNFKEQ. The CDR3: CASSQDRQGHGELFF. In DNA, the CDR3 is TGTGCCAGCAGCCAAGATCGACAGGGGCACGGGGAGCTGTTTTTT.

The rearrangement joins TRBV6-4 to TRBJ2-2; 7 bases are shared with TRBD2. Germline V CDR1 and CDR2: MRHNA, SNTAGT. This CDR3 has 14 residues. With V trimmed by 8 bases and J by 3 bases, 6 bases remained unmatched. The CDR3, as DNA: TGTGCCAGCTCCGGACTAGGGGACACCGGGGAGCTGTTTTTT. Protein product: CASSGLGDTGELFF.

V usage is TRBV11-3 and J usage is TRBJ2-2; D unclear. Trimming left V 1 base short and J 0 bases short, with 3 bases between. CDR3 length equals 14 residues. Germline values: CDR1 SGHNT, CDR2 YENEEA. CDR3 sequence: CASSLVANTGELFF. CDR3 DNA sequence: TGTGCCAGCAGCTTAGTCGCGAACACCGGGGAGCTGTTTTTT.

This clone was seen just once. This rearrangement joins TRBV27 to TRBJ1-1; D is perhaps TRBD1 (5 bases). Trimming shortened V by 7 bases and J by 5 bases, and 20 bases separated the two germline ends. The V gene's germline CDR1 is MNHEY and CDR2 SMNVEV (reference sequence). CDR3 length equals 15 residues. This CDR3 reads CASILLQGKGTEAFF. In DNA, the CDR3 is TGTGCCAGCATCCTCCTTCAGGGTAAAGGGACTGAAGCTTTCTTT.

The chain couples TRBV3-1 (or the pseudogene TRBV3-2) to TRBJ2-4; tentatively, D is TRBD1 (6 bases). The CDR3 extends over 15 amino acids. The V gene lost 3 bases and the J gene lost 2 bases, with 11 bases spanning the gap. Germline V gene data show CDR1 as LGHDT and CDR2 as YNNKEL (reference sequence). The CDR3: CASSQNQGTKNIQYF. The CDR3 region has the DNA TGTGCCAGCAGCCAGAATCAGGGGACCAAAAACATTCAGTACTTC.

The J gene is TRBJ2-1, the V gene TRBV24-1; TRBD1 is a possible D gene (6 bases). V lost 4 bases and J lost 6, with 15 bases in between. CDR1 is KGHDR and CDR2 is SFDVKD in the germline V gene. The length of the CDR3 is 15 residues. The CDR3 coding sequence is TGTGCCACCAGTGACCCGGGACATTCAGTCAATGAGCAGTTCTTC. Translation: CATSDPGHSVNEQFF.

This clone was counted many times. This rearrangement joins TRBV7-2 to TRBJ1-3; 8 nucleotides match TRBD1. V shed 4 bases and J 1 base; nucleotides not matched to a gene: 6. CDR1 SGHTA and CDR2 FQGNSA come from the germline V gene. The CDR3 extends over 16 amino acids. The CDR3 DNA reads as TGTGCCAGCAGCTCTGGACAGGGAAGGTCTGGAAACACCATATATTTT. It is translated as CASSSGQGRSGNTIYF.

The chain uses TRBV19 and TRBJ1-1, with no clear D. V was pared by 6 bases and J by 2 bases, with 10 bases between. The CDR3 runs to 13 residues. CDR1 LNHDA and CDR2 SQIVND come from the germline V gene (reference sequence). Here the CDR3 DNA reads TGTGCCAGTAGGGAAGTACAAAACACTGAAGCTTTCTTT. It yields the protein CASREVQNTEAFF.

A word on this clone: This specimen includes other DNA sequences encoding the same CDR3. The rearrangement links TRBV12-3 or TRBV12-4 to TRBJ2-5; D possibly matches TRBD1 or TRBD2 (5 bases each). Trimming pared 3 bases from V and 1 base from J, leaving 6 bases between. The CDR3 loop spans 13 amino acids. The CDR3 nucleotides are TGTGCCAGCAGTTTGGGACGCCAAGAGACCCAGTACTTC. It codes for CASSLGRQETQYF.

The chain recombines TRBV2 with TRBJ2-1; no clear D. The germline V and J ends were trimmed by 6 bases and 5 bases, with 11 bases remaining between them. CDR1 is SNHLY, CDR2 FYNNEI, per germline. This CDR3 has 13 residues. As DNA, the CDR3 is TGTGCCAGCAGAATGGAAGCTCACAATGAGCAGTTCTTC. Protein: CASRMEAHNEQFF.

The gene calls are TRBV27 and TRBJ2-7; perhaps TRBD1 as D (6 bases). Germline V lookup: CDR1 MNHEY, CDR2 SMNVEV (reference sequence). The CDR3 extends over 13 amino acids. Trimming removed 7 bases from V and 5 bases from J, with 15 bases in between. CDR3 in amino acids: CASTTGSIDEQYF. DNA for the CDR3: TGTGCCAGCACGACAGGTAGCATAGACGAGCAGTACTTC.

The V call is TRBV6-6, the J call TRBJ2-1; D not certain. Looked up from germline, CDR1 is MNHNY and CDR2 is SVGAGI (reference sequence). V gave up 2 bases and J gave up 8 bases, with 4 bases separating them. The CDR3 has 11 residues. This CDR3 is CASSYRDEQFF. Here the CDR3 DNA reads TGTGCCAGCAGTTACAGGGATGAGCAGTTCTTC.

The chain couples TRBV3-1 (or the pseudogene TRBV3-2) to TRBJ2-1; TRBD1 might be the D (8 bases). V lost 5 bases and J 8 bases, leaving 13 bases between the germline ends. Germline V lookup: CDR1 LGHDT, CDR2 YNNKEL (reference sequence). This CDR3 contains 13 residues. As DNA, the CDR3 is TGTGCCAGCAGCGACAGGGGAGGGTATGAGCAGTTCTTC. Encoded protein: CASSDRGGYEQFF.

The V gene is TRBV5-4, the J gene TRBJ2-3; D is perhaps TRBD2 (5 bases). CDR3 length: 15 amino acids. V was clipped by 4 bases and J by 3 bases, with 15 bases between them. The germline V gene encodes CDR1 SGHNT and CDR2 YYREEE (reference sequence). This CDR3 reads CASSLLTTGTDTQYF. The CDR3 nucleotides read TGTGCCAGCAGCCTTCTTACTACGGGGACAGATACGCAGTATTTT.

This rearrangement joins TRBV7-9 to TRBJ2-7; 9 bases are a match to TRBD1. CDR1 is SEHNR, CDR2 FQNEAQ, per germline (reference sequence). The CDR3 is 14 amino acids. Unmatched junction bases numbered 5, after V lost 6 bases and J lost 2 bases. CDR3 sequence (DNA): TGTGCCAGCAGTCCGGGACAGGGCCCCTACGAGCAGTACTTC. Its protein product is CASSPGQGPYEQYF.